This entry describes one T cell receptor (beta chain). Antigen: not known. The source of the sample is a study of cytomegalovirus exposure and HLA in healthy donors. Findings and limits, study-wide: Researchers reported in a later analysis that common viral pathogens appeared linked to several top clusters.

Amplification used 60 Vbeta primers and 13 Jbeta primers. TCRdb's table, derived via immunoSEQ multiplex PCR, lists solely in-frame clones and lacks some. The sample gives roughly 97,000 clones, 73% of which show up once; 3.5% to 4.5% is in the top ten. V gave up 4 bases and J gave up 5 bases; unmatched junction bases: 9. Germline CDR1 reads SGHDT; CDR2 reads YYEEEE. CDR3 length equals 16 residues. The clonotype was recovered from a man aged 40-50 years in good health and CMV-seronegative. The rearrangement uses TRBV5-6 and TRBJ2-2; 9 bases line up with TRBD1. Sequencing used PBMCs. This CDR3 is CASSIDRGFHTGELFF. For the CDR3, the DNA is TGTGCCAGCAGCATCGACAGGGGGTTTCATACCGGGGAGCTGTTTTTT.